The sequence of this TCR beta chain was determined in a study of blood T cells in healthy people across ages. Study as a whole: About one barcoded beta molecule per two T cells was captured by template switching. General observations from the study: Possibly confounding the expanded clonotype changes was the fact that donor CMV status was unknown.

The use of a sample-barcoded 5' primer and a J-beta primer mix characterized a second PCR of roughly 6 to 12 cycles. Every single cDNA molecule received a tag from a template-switch adaptor with 12 random nucleotides. TCRdb used MiXCR to reprocess the 5' RACE reads, holding one entry per CDR3 protein. Of about 1.1 million distinct CDR3 sequences detected, approximately 38% appear once; the ten largest clones hold about an eighth. This CDR3 has 15 amino acids. Trimming took 3 bases from V and 5 from J, leaving 14 bases between them. CDR1 and CDR2 (germline): SEHNR, FQNEAQ (reference sequence). With regard to this clonotype: The antigen is not known.

The sequence was collected from a man aged 18 to 30 in good health. Sequenced material: blood. The V call is TRBV7-9, the J call TRBJ2-1, with a tentative D call TRBD1 (6 bases). In DNA, the CDR3 is TGTGCCAGCAGCTTTCAGGGGTCATGCCACAATGAGCAGTTCTTC. Translating it yields CASSFQGSCHNEQFF.